Listed below are T cell receptor beta chains from one sample, sequenced in a study of regulatory and conventional T cells in RAG deficiency. The table came from immunoSEQ multiplex PCR; TCRdb's copy has only in-frame clones and leaves some out. Found here are 13,000 or so clones, around 92% of them singletons; the top ten hold 1.1%. The same specimen was also included in a second study, on regulatory T cells.

The sequencing sample was made of CD4+ effector T cells sorted from blood. Receptor source: a human donor in good health. CDR3s include the opening cysteine and the closing phenylalanine or tryptophan. D genes are given only for firm matches. Clone size, where shown, is once, few, many, or a class for clones that have expanded.

clone size	V gene	D gene	J gene	CDR3 DNA	CDR3 protein
.	TRBV29-1	.	TRBJ2-3	TGCAGCGTCCTACTCGCAGATACGCAGTATTTT	CSVLLADTQYF
.	TRBV7-9	.	TRBJ2-5	TGTGCCAGCAGCCGAGGAGAGACCCAGTACTTC	CASSRGETQYF
once	TRBV2	.	TRBJ1-2	TGTGCCAGCGGGGATGTCTCCCGGGCCCACTTCCCCAACTATGGCTACACCTTC	CASGDVSRAHFPNYGYTF
.	TRBV28	.	TRBJ2-3	TGTGCCAGCAGTTCCAGGCCAGATACGCAGTATTTT	CASSSRPDTQYF
.	TRBV29-1	.	TRBJ1-4	TGCAGCGTTGGAGAGGCCCGTAATGAAAAACTGTTTTTT	CSVGEARNEKLFF
.	TRBV7-9	.	TRBJ1-1	TGTGCCAGCAGCTTAGCTAGGGGTCACACTGAAGCTTTCTTT	CASSLARGHTEAFF
.	TRBV5-1	.	TRBJ1-1	TGCGCCAGCAGCTTGGGACACAGGAACACTGAAGCTTTCTTT	CASSLGHRNTEAFF
few	TRBV19	.	TRBJ2-7	TGTGCCAGTTCCCCGACGACGGGGGCCTACGAGCAGTACTTC	CASSPTTGAYEQYF
.	TRBV30	TRBD2	TRBJ2-1	TGTGCCTGGAGTGACTGGGGGGGCTCCTACAATGAGCAGTTCTTC	CAWSDWGGSYNEQFF
.	TRBV4-2	TRBD1	TRBJ2-7	TGTGCCAGCAGCCAAGGACCAGGGGGCTACGAGCAGTACTTC	CASSQGPGGYEQYF
.	TRBV6-4	TRBD2	TRBJ2-7	TGTGCCAGCAGCCCACCGACTAGCGGGAGTCACGAGCAGTACTTC	CASSPPTSGSHEQYF
.	TRBV4-2	.	TRBJ1-1	TGTGCCAGCAGCCAAGTTTCCACCTTGAACACTGAAGCTTTCTTT	CASSQVSTLNTEAFF
.	TRBV16	.	TRBJ1-6	TGTGCCAGCAGCCAATCAAATCGGGCAGGGGCCTCACCCCTCCACTTT	CASSQSNRAGASPLHF
.	TRBV7-7	TRBD1	TRBJ2-6	TGTGCTATAGGGGGCAACTCTGGGGCCAACGTCCTGACTTTC	CAIGGNSGANVLTF
.	TRBV10-3	TRBD2	TRBJ2-3	TGTGCCATCAGTGAGCCGACCCGTTCGGCTAGCGGGAGTGGATCGGATACGCAGTATTTT	CAISEPTRSASGSGSDTQYF
.	TRBV2	TRBD1	TRBJ2-6	TGTGCCAGCAGGGACAGGGTTTCGTCTGGGGCCAACGTCCTGACTTTC	CASRDRVSSGANVLTF
.	TRBV14	.	TRBJ1-1	TGTGCCAGCAGCAGGCCGGGCCTGAACACTGAAGCTTTCTTT	CASSRPGLNTEAFF
.	TRBV19	TRBD2	TRBJ2-3	TGTGCCAGTAGTCTCTTAGCGGGGTCTGGTACAGATACGCAGTATTTT	CASSLLAGSGTDTQYF
.	TRBV30	TRBD1	TRBJ2-6	TGTGCCTGCCCGGGACAGACGAAGAGCTCTGGGGCCAACGTCCTGACTTTC	CACPGQTKSSGANVLTF
few	TRBV19	.	TRBJ1-5	TGTGCCAGTAGTATAGGCCAGAATAATCAGCCCCAGCATTTT	CASSIGQNNQPQHF
.	TRBV7-3	.	TRBJ2-2	TGTGCCAGCAGCATGGGGCAGGGGTACACCGGGGAGCTGTTTTTT	CASSMGQGYTGELFF